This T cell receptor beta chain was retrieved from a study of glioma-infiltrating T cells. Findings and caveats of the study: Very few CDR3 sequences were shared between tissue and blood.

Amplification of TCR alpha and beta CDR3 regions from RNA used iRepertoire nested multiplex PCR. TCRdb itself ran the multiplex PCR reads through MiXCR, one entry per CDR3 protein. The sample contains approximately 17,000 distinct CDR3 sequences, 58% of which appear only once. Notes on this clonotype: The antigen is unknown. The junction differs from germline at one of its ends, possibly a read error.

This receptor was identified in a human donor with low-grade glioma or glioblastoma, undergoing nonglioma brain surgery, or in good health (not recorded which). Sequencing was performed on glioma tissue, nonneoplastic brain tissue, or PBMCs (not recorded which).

CDR3 nucleotide sequence: TGCGCCAGCAGTCCCCTAGCGGGGGGGTATGAGCAGTTCTTC. Translated: CASSPLAGGYEQFF. This sequence joins TRBV6-2 or TRBV6-3 and TRBJ2-1; 12 bases are shared with TRBD2. CDR1 MNHEY and CDR2 SVGEGT come from the germline V gene. The CDR3 has 14 residues.